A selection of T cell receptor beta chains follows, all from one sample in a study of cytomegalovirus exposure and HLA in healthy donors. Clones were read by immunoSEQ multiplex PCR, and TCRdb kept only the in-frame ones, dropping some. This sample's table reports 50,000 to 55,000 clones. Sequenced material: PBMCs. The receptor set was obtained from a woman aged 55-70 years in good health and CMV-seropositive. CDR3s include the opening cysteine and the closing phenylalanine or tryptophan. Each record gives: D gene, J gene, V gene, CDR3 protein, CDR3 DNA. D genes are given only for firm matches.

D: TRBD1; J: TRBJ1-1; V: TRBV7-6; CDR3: CASSPQGVNTEAFF; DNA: TGTGCCAGCAGTCCTCAGGGGGTGAACACTGAAGCTTTCTTT
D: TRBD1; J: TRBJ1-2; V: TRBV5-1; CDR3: CASSTRQGHGYTF; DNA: TGCGCCAGCAGCACGCGACAGGGCCATGGCTACACCTTC
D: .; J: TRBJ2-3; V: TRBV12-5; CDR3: CASGLVGGNLDTQYF; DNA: TGTGCTAGTGGTTTGGTCGGGGGTAATTTAGATACGCAGTATTTT
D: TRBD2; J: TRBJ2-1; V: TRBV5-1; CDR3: CASSLGAGGINEQFF; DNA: TGCGCCAGCAGCTTGGGGGCGGGGGGAATCAATGAGCAGTTCTTC
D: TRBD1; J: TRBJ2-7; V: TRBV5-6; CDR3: CASSLRQGAGEQYF; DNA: TGTGCCAGCAGCTTGAGACAGGGGGCGGGTGAGCAGTACTTC
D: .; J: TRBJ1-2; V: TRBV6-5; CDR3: CASRQGTSINYGYTF; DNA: TGTGCCAGCAGGCAGGGGACATCGATTAACTATGGCTACACCTTC
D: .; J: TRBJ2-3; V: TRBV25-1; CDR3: CAKERDKVTDTQYF; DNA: TGTGCCAAGGAACGGGACAAAGTGACAGATACGCAGTATTTT
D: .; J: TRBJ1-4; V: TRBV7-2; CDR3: CASSLRAGGANEKLFF; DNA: TGTGCCAGCAGCTTAAGGGCGGGGGGAGCTAATGAAAAACTGTTTTTT
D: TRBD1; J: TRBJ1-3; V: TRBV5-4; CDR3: CASSWAGQGAYGNTIYF; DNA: TGTGCCAGCAGCTGGGCGGGACAGGGGGCGTATGGAAACACCATATATTTT
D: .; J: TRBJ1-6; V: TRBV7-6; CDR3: CASSSSSYNSPLHF; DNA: TGTGCCAGCAGTTCTAGCTCCTATAATTCACCCCTCCACTTT
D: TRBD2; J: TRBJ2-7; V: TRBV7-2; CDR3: CASSWTSGVYEQYF; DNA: TGTGCCAGCAGCTGGACTAGCGGGGTCTACGAGCAGTACTTC
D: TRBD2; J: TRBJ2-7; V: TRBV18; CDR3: CASSPPASGVNYEQYF; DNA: TGTGCCAGCTCACCACCGGCTAGCGGGGTAAACTACGAGCAGTACTTC